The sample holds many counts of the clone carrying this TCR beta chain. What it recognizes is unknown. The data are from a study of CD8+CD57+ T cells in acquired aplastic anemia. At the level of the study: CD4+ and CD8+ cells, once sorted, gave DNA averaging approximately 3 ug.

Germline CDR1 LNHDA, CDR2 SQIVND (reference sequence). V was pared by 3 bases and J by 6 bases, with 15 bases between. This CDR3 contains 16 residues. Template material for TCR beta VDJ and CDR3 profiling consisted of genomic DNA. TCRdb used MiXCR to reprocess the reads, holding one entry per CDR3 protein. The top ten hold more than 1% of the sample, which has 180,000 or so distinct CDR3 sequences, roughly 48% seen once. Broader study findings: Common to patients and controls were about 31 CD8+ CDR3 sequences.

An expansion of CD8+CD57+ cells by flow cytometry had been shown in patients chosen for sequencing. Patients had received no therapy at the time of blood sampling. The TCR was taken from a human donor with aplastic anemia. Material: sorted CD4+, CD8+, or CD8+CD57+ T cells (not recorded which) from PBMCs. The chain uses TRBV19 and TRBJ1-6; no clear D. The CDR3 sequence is CASSIGSEIGNSPLHF. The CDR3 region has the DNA TGTGCCAGTAGTATTGGTTCGGAAATCGGTAATTCACCCCTCCACTTT.